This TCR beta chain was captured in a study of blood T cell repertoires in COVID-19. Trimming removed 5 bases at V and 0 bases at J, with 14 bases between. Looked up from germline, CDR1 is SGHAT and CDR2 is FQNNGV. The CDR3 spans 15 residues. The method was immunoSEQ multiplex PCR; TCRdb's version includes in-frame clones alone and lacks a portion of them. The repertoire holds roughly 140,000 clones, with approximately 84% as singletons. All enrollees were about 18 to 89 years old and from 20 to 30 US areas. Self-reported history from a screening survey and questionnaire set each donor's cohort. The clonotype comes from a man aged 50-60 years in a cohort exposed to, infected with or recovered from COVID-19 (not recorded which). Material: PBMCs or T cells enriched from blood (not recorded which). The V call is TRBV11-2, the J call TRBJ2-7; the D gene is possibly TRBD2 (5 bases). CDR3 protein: CASSIRGGYSYEQYF. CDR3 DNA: TGTGCCAGCAGCATACGGGGTGGGTACTCCTACGAGCAGTACTTC.